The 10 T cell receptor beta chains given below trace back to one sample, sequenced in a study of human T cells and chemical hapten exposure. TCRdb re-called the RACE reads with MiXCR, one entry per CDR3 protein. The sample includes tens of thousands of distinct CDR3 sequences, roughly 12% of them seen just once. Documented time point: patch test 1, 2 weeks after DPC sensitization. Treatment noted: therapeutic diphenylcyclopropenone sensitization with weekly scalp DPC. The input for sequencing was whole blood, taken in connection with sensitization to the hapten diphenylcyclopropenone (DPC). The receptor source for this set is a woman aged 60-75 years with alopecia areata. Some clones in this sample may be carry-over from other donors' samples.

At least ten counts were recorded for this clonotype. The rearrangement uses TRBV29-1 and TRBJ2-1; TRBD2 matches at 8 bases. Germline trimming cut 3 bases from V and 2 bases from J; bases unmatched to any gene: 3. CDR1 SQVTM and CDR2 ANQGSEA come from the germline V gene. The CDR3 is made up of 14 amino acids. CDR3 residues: CSVEERGPYNEQFF. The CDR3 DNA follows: TGCAGCGTTGAGGAGCGGGGGCCCTACAATGAGCAGTTCTTC.

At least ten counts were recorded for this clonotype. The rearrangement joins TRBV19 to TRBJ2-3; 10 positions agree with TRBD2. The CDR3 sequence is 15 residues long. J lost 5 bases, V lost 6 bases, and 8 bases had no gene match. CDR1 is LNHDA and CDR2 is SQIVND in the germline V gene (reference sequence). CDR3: CASRRSGGAGDTQYF. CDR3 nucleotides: TGTGCCAGTAGAAGAAGCGGGGGGGCCGGAGATACGCAGTATTTT.

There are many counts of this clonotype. CDR3 in DNA: TGTGCCAGCAGCAACAGGGGCAGGGGGACTGAAGCTTTCTTT. Translated, it gives CASSNRGRGTEAFF. This chain joins TRBV2 and TRBJ1-1; 7 nucleotides align to TRBD1. The V gene end was trimmed by 6 bases and the J gene end by 5 bases; junction bases not matched to a gene: 9. The CDR3 is 14 amino acids. The V gene's germline CDR1 is SNHLY and CDR2 FYNNEI.

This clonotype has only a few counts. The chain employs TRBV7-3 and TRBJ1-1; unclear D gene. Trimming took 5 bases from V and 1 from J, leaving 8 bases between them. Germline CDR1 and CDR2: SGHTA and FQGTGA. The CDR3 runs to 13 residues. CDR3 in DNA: TGTGCCAGCAGCCGGAACCAGAACACTGAAGCTTTCTTT. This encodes CASSRNQNTEAFF.

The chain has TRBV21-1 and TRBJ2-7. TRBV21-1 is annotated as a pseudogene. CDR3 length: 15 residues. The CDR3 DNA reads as TGTGCCAGCAGCAAAGCGCAACAGCCCGATCGGGAGCAGTACTTC. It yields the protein CASSKAQQPDREQYF.

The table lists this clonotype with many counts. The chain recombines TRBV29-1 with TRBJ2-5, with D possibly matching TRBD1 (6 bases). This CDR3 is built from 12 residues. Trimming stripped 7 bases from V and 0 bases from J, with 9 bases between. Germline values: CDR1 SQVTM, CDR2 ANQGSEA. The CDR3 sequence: CSGRTDQETQYF. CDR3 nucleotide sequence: TGCAGCGGAAGGACAGACCAAGAGACCCAGTACTTC.

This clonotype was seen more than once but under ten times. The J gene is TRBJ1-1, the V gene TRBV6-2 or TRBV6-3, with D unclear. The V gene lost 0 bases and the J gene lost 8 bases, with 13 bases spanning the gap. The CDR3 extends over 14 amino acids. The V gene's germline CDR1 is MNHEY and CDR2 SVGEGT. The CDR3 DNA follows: TGTGCCAGCAGTTACTCGCACGGCCGGCAGGAAGCTTTCTTT. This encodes CASSYSHGRQEAFF.

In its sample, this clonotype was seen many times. CDR3 bases: TGTGCCAGCTCACCACGTGCAGGGTCTAATGAAAAACTGTTTTTT. This codes for CASSPRAGSNEKLFF. The rearrangement joins TRBV18 to TRBJ1-4, with D maybe TRBD1 (5 bases). The germline V gene has CDR1 KGHSH and CDR2 LQKENI. Trimming left V 1 base short and J 3 bases short, with 9 bases between. The CDR3 length is 15 residues.

CDR3 loop: CASSSGQGPNTEAFF. As DNA, the CDR3 is TGTGCCAGCAGCTCCGGACAGGGCCCGAACACTGAAGCTTTCTTT. The rearrangement uses TRBV7-8 and TRBJ1-1; 8 nucleotides match TRBD1. Germline V lookup: CDR1 SGHVS, CDR2 FQNEAQ. The junction had 5 bases not matched to a gene; V was cut back by 4 bases and J by 1 base. This CDR3 contains 15 residues.

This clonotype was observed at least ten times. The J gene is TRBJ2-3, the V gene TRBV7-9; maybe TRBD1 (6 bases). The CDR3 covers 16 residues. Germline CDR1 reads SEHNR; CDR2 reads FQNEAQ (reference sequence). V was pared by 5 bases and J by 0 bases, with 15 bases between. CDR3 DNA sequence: TGTGCCAGCAGCCCAGAACATGGACAGAGCACAGATACGCAGTATTTT. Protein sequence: CASSPEHGQSTDTQYF. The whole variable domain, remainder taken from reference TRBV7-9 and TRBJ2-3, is DTGVSQNPRHKITKRGQNVTFRCDPISEHNRLYWYRQTLGQGPEFLTYFQNEAQLEKSRLLSDRFSAERPKGSFSTLEIQRTEQGDSAMYLCASSPEHGQSTDTQYFGPGTRLTVL.